This TCR beta chain was obtained from a study of cytomegalovirus exposure and HLA in healthy donors (dated by TCRdb to the late 2010s). General notes on the study: An earlier analysis of roughly 570 of the donors reported about 260 Gb of sequence data and around 110 million unique TCR beta sequences obtained from about 180 million T cells. Of the 300 to 450 genotyped donors, about 84% fell in the genetic ancestry cluster associated with self-reported Caucasian donors. Four to six DR-DQ haplotypes were handled as single units for association and clustering because linkage in the cohort was strong. Across roughly 420 genotyped donors of the cohort, an average of roughly 230,000 unique TCR beta nucleotide sequences per donor were sequenced, and about a sixth of those sequences were non-productive. The study combined high-throughput TCR immunosequencing, statistical association of individual TCRs with disease status, and machine learning to predict cytomegalovirus infection status. To decide whether each TCR beta V gene segment behaved as functional or pseudogenic, an earlier analysis of several hundred of the donors relied on high-throughput TCR beta sequencing. The study aimed to test whether signatures of past pathogen exposure could be identified by cataloging public T cell receptors. In addition to the first cohort of around 670 subjects, a separate validation cohort of 120 different subjects was used. An early release that covered fewer than 750 HLA-typed donors contained around 300 gigabases of sequencing data and approximately 85 million unique TCR sequences. In a later analysis, previously published TCR beta repertoires from 666 donors were re-analyzed and high-resolution HLA genotyping was added so that TCR occurrence patterns could be studied. The study profiled the T cell repertoires of under 700 subjects by immunosequencing and related them to cytomegalovirus serostatus. Alongside the repertoire data, information on donor age, sex, ethnicity and CMV serostatus was compiled. All discovery cohort repertoires had been generated using a single sequencing platform. Genome-wide SNP genotypes for about three fifths of the roughly 670 donors were used in a later genetic analysis, which treated that subset as a discovery cohort. HLA typing included class I and class II loci at four-digit resolution. In the later analysis, no new phenotypic data were used to find candidate immune exposures; instead, reliance was placed on TCR beta sequences and their occurrence across donors. The number of donors typed differed by locus, with roughly 629-640 for A, B, C, DRB1 and DQB1, about 500 for DQA1, over 600 for DPA1, and around 430 for DPB1.

The cohort comprised 550 to 700 healthy bone marrow donors. At the time of sampling, every cohort member was nominally healthy, though immune exposures that went unrecorded were likely present. The donor was CMV seropositive and was included in the group of 250 to 300 seropositive cohort members. Each donor provided a peripheral blood sample, and peripheral blood mononuclear cells were used for TCR beta sequencing. The Qiagen DNeasy Blood Extraction Kit was used to extract genomic DNA from the blood cell samples. The library relied on the immunoSEQ multiplex PCR assay. For the multiplex PCR, a mixture combining 60 forward primers for TCR Vbeta segments and 13 reverse primers for TCR Jbeta segments was used. The CDR3 region of rearranged TCR beta genes was amplified from genomic DNA by a multiplex PCR assay. Amplified TCR beta libraries were sequenced as 87-base-pair reads on the Illumina HiSeq System. Per the authors' processing: Across the 700 or so repertoires, a later analysis counted approximately 83 million unique TCR beta chains, roughly 11 million of which were shared by at least two donors. Raw reads were error-corrected and collapsed into unique sequences by a nearest-neighbor algorithm in which closely related sequences were merged to remove PCR and sequencing errors. To assign V, D and J gene segments, CDR3 sequences were aligned to IMGT reference sequences. For a sequence to be retained, at least a six-nucleotide match to both a V gene segment and a J gene segment was required. A rearrangement was called productive if the CDR3 had no stop codons and remained in frame with V and J, and every other rearrangement was called non-productive. Following IMGT convention, CDR3 was defined as the stretch from the second conserved V-encoded cysteine to the conserved J-encoded phenylalanine. The earlier analysis of roughly 590 of the donors excluded sequences that lacked an unambiguous match to a single V gene segment. In an earlier analysis of roughly 500 of the donors, V segments were called functional above 56.7% productive rearrangements and were called segregating when the between-donor standard deviation exceeded 5%. A statistical classification framework was developed to diagnose cytomegalovirus status using the catalog of TCR beta chain sequences. V and J gene assignment, in a later analysis, came from comparing TCR nucleotide sequences with IMGT/GENE-DB human TR gene sequences. In a later analysis, CDR3 sequences and most-parsimonious VDJ recombination scenarios were assigned using the TCRdist pipeline. In a later analysis, each TCR beta chain was defined by its CDR3 amino acid sequence together with its V-gene family, and reads lacking a unique V-gene family were excluded. A later analysis removed 450 to 600 highly shared, low-generation-probability nucleotide sequences to deal with suspected cross-contamination and a sequencing artifact. In a later analysis, a clonal expansion index for each public chain was calculated from normalized within-repertoire ranks of inferred template counts. Generation probabilities in a later analysis came from a VDJ recombination model fitted to out-of-frame rearrangements, and those results were checked against IGoR. In a later analysis, TCR-TCR, TCR-HLA and TCR-CMV co-occurrence was scored with hypergeometric tests, and a repertoire-size bias correction was applied to TCR pairs. A later analysis estimated false discovery rates by permuting HLA or CMV assignments 20 times. In a later analysis, co-occurring TCRs were grouped with DBSCAN, and TCRdist sequence similarity was added when clustering was performed within HLA-allele-positive subsets. Co-occurrence clustering excluded repertoires with fewer than 30,000 or more than 120,000 public chains, plus five with anomalous nucleotide sharing. TCRdb re-hosts the immuneACCESS table, in-frame sequences only. Its copies lack some clones; in the studies checked, an unresolved V gene accounts for under half of them, and the cause for the rest is not known. That table is the source of V, J and clone size, and D and trimming were worked out from the DNA. Counted in this sample were about 150,000 clones; about 75% of them appeared once. The top ten clonotypes cover approximately 10% of the sample.

About this clone: What antigen it recognizes has not been identified. There are no base qualities to consult, and no much larger clone falls within one base.

Taken from cysteine to phenylalanine, the CDR3 has 17 residues. Only the CDR3 portion is preserved as DNA: 51 bases, with reading frame beginning at the first base. The trim is 3 bases for V and 0 bases for J, with a gap of 17 bases between the germline ends. For CDR1 and CDR2, the germline V gene lists SQVTM and ANQGSEA. Study-level results and caveats: Most CMV-associated TCR beta chains appeared to be HLA-restricted in a later analysis, and the HLA associations seemed to be driven largely by CMV exposure. Assigning TCR associations to individual alleles was difficult when HLA alleles, especially DR and DQ, strongly co-occurred. The presence/absence analyses assumed that sequencing depth was roughly uniform across donors, and that assumption may not be true. Immune exposure information for the cohort was limited to CMV serostatus. Cytomegalovirus status was reported to be diagnosed by the classifier with high specificity and sensitivity in both the original and validation cohorts. Some IMGT-functional V segments, including TRBV6-2 and TRBV6-3, could not be distinguished by the 87-base-pair reads and were therefore excluded. This cohort had only TCR beta chains sequenced, and the lack of alpha or paired-chain data limited which features could be detected. Correlated functional status among segregating V segments might be attributable to linkage disequilibrium, but an unknown experimental factor could not be ruled out. In vitro tests confirmed that a few of the cytomegalovirus-associated TCR beta chains recognize cytomegalovirus antigens. At a false discovery rate of 0.05, a later analysis linked roughly 17,000 TCR beta sequences to specific HLA alleles. While some public TCRs were present in many individuals, most TCR sequences turned up only very rarely across donors. In the study, roughly 160 TCR beta chains were listed as associated with cytomegalovirus. According to a later analysis, TCR association rates differed among HLA loci, with DRB1 alleles showing the most associated TCRs and HLA-C alleles showing the fewest. The authors suggested that the approach could potentially be extended to other disease states and immunological phenotypes. HLA typing was unavailable for some donors at each locus, so association tests used only the typed subset. In a later genetic analysis, a missense DCLRE1C variant was associated with V-gene and J-gene trimming of TCR beta chains, and the association was replicated in an independent cohort. In a later analysis, HLA-associated TCR beta chains were found to be more clonally expanded and to have lower generation probabilities than equally common non-associated chains. A later analysis reported that several top co-occurrence clusters appeared linked to parvovirus B19, influenza, CMV and Epstein-Barr virus. The earlier analysis of 587 of the donors excluded roughly 17 rarely observed V segments, including chromosome 9 orphons, because counts were too low. A later genetic analysis reported fewer N-insertions in productive TCRs among donors in an Asian-associated ancestry cluster than the roughly 690-donor mean. An earlier analysis of approximately 590 of the donors showed that most TCR beta V segments appeared in productive rearrangements either about 87% or about 30% of the time, which broadly matched IMGT annotations. The sequencing pipeline was judged likely to have produced a cluster of highly shared sequence variants as a technical artifact. A further reported finding was that TCR beta sequences accurately predicted the HLA-A and HLA-B alleles for most subjects in the first cohort.

The sample consisted of PBMCs. This TCR came from a man aged 18 to 35 in good health and CMV-seropositive. The V and J genes are TRBV29-1 and TRBJ2-2, with the D gene too uncertain to name. The CDR3 corresponds to CSVERSSASTNTGELFF. The nucleotides are TGCAGCGTTGAGAGGTCCAGCGCGTCAACGAACACCGGGGAGCTGTTTTTT.